The clone carrying this TCR beta chain was recorded once. This entry belongs to a study of cytotoxic CD8 clonotypes in ibrutinib-treated CLL. Using immunoSEQ multiplex PCR, the repertoire was profiled, and TCRdb retains in-frame clones only, with some absent. The data show 330,000 or so clones, with 67% seen just once and around 6.6% held by the top ten. V was pared by 7 bases and J by 0 bases, with 12 bases between. This CDR3 has 15 residues. CDR1 is MNHNS and CDR2 is SASEGT in the germline V gene. The clonotype comes from a human donor with chronic lymphocytic leukemia. The genes are TRBV6-1 and TRBJ2-2, with D perhaps TRBD1 (6 bases). The source material was PBMCs, sampled after 36 months of ibrutinib treatment. CDR3 nucleotides: TGTGCCAGCACCAGAGGACAGCCGAACACCGGGGAGCTGTTTTTT. This gives the protein CASTRGQPNTGELFF.